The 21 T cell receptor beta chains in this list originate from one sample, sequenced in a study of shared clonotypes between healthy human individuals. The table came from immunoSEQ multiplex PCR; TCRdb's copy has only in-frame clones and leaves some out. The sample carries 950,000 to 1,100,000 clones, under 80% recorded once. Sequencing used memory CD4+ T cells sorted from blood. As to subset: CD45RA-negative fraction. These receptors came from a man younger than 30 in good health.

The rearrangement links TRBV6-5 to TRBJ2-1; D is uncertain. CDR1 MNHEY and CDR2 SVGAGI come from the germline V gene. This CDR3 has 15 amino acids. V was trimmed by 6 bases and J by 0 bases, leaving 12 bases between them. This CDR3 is CASRLGGGSYNEQFF. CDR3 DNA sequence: TGTGCCAGCAGACTCGGCGGTGGCTCCTACAATGAGCAGTTCTTC.

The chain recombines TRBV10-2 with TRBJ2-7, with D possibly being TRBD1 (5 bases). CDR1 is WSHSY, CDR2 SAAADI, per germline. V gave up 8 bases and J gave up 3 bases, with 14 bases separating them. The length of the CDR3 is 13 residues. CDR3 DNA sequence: TGCGCCAGCGCGTCCATGCAGGGCTACGAGCAGTACTTC. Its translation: CASASMQGYEQYF.

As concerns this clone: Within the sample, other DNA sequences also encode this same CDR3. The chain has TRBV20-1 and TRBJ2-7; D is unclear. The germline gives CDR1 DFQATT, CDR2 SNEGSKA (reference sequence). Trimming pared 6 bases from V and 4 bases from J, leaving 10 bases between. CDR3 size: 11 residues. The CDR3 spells CSASSDYEQYF. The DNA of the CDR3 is TGCAGTGCAAGCAGCGATTACGAGCAGTACTTC.

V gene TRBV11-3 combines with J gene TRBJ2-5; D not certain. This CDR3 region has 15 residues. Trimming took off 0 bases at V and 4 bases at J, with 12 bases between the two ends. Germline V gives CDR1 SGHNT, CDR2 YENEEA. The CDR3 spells CASSLDRSAGETQYF. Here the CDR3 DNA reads TGTGCCAGCAGCTTAGATAGGTCTGCCGGAGAGACCCAGTACTTC.

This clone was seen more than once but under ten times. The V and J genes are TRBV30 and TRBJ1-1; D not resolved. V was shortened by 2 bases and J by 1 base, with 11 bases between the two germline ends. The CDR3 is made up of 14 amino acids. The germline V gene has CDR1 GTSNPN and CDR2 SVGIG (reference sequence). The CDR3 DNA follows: TGTGCCTGGAGTCAAGGCCCGTGGAACACTGAAGCTTTCTTT. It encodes CAWSQGPWNTEAFF.

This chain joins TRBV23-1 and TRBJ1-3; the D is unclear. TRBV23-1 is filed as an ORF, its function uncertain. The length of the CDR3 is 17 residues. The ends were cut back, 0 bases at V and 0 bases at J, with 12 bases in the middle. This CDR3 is CASSQSRPLLSGNTIYF. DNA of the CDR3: TGCGCCAGCAGTCAATCGCGGCCTCTCCTCTCTGGAAACACCATATATTTT.

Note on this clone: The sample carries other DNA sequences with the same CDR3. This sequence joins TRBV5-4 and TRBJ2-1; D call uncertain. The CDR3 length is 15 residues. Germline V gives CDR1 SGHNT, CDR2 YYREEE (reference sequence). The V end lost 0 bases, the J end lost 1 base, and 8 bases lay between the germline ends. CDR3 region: CASSLDRESYNEQFF. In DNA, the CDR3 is TGTGCCAGCAGCTTGGACCGAGAATCCTACAATGAGCAGTTCTTC.

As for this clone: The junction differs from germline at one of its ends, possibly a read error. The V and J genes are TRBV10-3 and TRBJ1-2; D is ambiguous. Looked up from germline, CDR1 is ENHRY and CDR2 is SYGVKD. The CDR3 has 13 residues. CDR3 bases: TGTGCCAGCAGTGAAGCTGGGGAATATGGCTACACCTTC. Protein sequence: CASSEAGEYGYTF.

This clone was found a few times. The CDR3 DNA sequence: TGCGCCAGCAGCCTTACTAGCGGGAGGGCCTTTGGGGCCAACGTCCTGACTTTC. Amino acid sequence: CASSLTSGRAFGANVLTF. The chain has TRBV4-3 and TRBJ2-6; 13 bases fit TRBD2. CDR1 LGHNA and CDR2 YSLEER come from the germline V gene. V lost 4 bases, J lost 3 bases, and 6 bases stayed unmatched. The CDR3 contains 18 residues.

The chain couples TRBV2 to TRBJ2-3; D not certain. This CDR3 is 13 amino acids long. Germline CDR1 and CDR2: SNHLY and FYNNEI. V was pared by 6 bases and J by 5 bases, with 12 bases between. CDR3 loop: CASSVELEDTQYF. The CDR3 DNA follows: TGTGCCAGCAGCGTCGAGCTAGAAGATACGCAGTATTTT. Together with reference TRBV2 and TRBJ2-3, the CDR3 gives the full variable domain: EPEVTQTPSHQVTQMGQEVILRCVPISNHLYFYWYRQILGQKVEFLVSFYNNEISEKSEIFDDQFSVERPDGSNFTLKIRSTKLEDSAMYFCASSVELEDTQYFGPGTRLTVL.

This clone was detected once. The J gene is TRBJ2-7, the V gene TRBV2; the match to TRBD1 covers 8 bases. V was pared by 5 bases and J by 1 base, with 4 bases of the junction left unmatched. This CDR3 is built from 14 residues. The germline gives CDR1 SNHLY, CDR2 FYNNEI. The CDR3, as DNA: TGTGCCAGCAGTAGGACAGGGATTTCCTACGAGCAGTACTTC. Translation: CASSRTGISYEQYF. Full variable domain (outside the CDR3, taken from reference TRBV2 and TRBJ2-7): EPEVTQTPSHQVTQMGQEVILRCVPISNHLYFYWYRQILGQKVEFLVSFYNNEISEKSEIFDDQFSVERPDGSNFTLKIRSTKLEDSAMYFCASSRTGISYEQYFGPGTRLTVT.

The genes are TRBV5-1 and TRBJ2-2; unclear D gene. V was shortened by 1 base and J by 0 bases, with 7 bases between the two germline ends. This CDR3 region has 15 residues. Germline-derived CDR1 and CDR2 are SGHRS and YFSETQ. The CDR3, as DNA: TGCGCCAGCAGCTTGTCAAACACGAACACCGGGGAGCTGTTTTTT. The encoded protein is CASSLSNTNTGELFF.

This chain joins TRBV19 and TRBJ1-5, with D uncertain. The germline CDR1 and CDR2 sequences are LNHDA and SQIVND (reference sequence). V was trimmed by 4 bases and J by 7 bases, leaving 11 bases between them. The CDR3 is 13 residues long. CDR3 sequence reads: CASSRAIFQPQHF. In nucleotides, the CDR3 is TGTGCCAGTAGTAGGGCGATTTTCCAGCCCCAGCATTTT.

The CDR3: CASSLDQGILAKNIQYF. For the CDR3, the DNA is TGTGCCAGCAGCTTGGATCAGGGAATCCTAGCCAAAAACATTCAGTACTTC. The gene calls are TRBV5-4 and TRBJ2-4; the D gene is possibly TRBD1 (5 bases). Germline V gives CDR1 SGHNT, CDR2 YYREEE (reference sequence). Between the trimmed V and J ends, which lost 0 bases and 0 bases, there was a span of 13 bases. The CDR3 is made up of 17 amino acids.

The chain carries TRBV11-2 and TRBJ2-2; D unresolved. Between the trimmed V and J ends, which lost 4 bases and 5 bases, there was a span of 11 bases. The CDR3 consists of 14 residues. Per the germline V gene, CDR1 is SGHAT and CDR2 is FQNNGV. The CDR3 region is CASSWNLVTGELFF. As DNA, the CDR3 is TGTGCCAGCAGCTGGAACTTAGTGACCGGGGAGCTGTTTTTT. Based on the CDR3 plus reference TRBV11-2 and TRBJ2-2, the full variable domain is EAGVAQSPRYKIIEKRQSVAFWCNPISGHATLYWYQQILGQGPKLLIQFQNNGVVDDSQLPKDRFSAERLKGVDSTLKIQPAKLEDSAVYLCASSWNLVTGELFFGEGSRLTVL.

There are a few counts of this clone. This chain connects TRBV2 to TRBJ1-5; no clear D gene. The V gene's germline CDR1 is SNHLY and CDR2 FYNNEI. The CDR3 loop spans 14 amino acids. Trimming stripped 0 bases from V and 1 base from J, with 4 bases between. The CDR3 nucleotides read TGTGCCAGCAGTGAAGCCAGCAGCAATCAGCCCCAGCATTTT. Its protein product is CASSEASSNQPQHF. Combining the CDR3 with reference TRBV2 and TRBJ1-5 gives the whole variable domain EPEVTQTPSHQVTQMGQEVILRCVPISNHLYFYWYRQILGQKVEFLVSFYNNEISEKSEIFDDQFSVERPDGSNFTLKIRSTKLEDSAMYFCASSEASSNQPQHFGDGTRLSIL.

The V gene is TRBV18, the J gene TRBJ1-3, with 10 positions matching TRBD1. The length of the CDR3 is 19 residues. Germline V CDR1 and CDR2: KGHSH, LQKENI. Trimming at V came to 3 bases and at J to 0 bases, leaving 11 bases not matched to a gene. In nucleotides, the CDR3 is TGTGCCAGCTCACCCCTCGGGACAGGGGCTACATACTCTGGAAACACCATATATTTT. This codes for CASSPLGTGATYSGNTIYF.

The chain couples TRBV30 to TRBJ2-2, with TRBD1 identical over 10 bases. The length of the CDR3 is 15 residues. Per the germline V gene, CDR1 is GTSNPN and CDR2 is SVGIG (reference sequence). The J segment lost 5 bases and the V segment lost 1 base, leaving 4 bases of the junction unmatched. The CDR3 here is CAWSAQGQGTGELFF. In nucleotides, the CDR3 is TGTGCCTGGAGTGCCCAGGGACAGGGGACCGGGGAGCTGTTTTTT.

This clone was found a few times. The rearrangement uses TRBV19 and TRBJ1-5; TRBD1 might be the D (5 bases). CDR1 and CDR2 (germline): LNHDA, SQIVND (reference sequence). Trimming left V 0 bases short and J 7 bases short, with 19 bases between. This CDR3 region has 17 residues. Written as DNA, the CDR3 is TGTGCCAGTAGTATAGATCAAGAGGCAAGGGGCCGGCAGCCCCAGCATTTT. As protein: CASSIDQEARGRQPQHF.

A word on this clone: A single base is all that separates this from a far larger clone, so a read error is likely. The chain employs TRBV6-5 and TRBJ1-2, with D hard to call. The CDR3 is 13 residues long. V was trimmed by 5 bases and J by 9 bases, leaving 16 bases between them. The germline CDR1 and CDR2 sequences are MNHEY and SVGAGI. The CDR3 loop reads CASSTEGRGSYTF. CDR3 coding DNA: TGTGCCAGCAGTACAGAAGGGAGAGGCAGCTACACCTTC.

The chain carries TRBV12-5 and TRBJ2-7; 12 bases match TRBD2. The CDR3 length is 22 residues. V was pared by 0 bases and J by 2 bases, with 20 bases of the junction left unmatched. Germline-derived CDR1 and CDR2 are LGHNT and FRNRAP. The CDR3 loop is CASGLVLPVNRVLAGGPYEQYF. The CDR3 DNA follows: TGTGCTAGTGGTTTGGTACTACCGGTCAACAGGGTACTAGCGGGAGGTCCCTACGAGCAGTACTTC. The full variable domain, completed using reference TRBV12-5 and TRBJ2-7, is DARVTQTPRHKVTEMGQEVTMRCQPILGHNTVFWYRQTMMQGLELLAYFRNRAPLDDSGMPKDRFSAEMPDATLATLKIQPSEPRDSAVYFCASGLVLPVNRVLAGGPYEQYFGPGTRLTVT.